Sequencing of this T cell receptor beta chain was carried out in a study of cytomegalovirus exposure and HLA in healthy donors. Study in general: Of the donors genotyped, about 410 in all, about 80% fell in the Caucasian-associated ancestry cluster.

A remark on this clone: Its cognate antigen is unknown.

Use of 60 Vbeta and 13 Jbeta primers characterized the PCR. Under the authors' procedure: A follow-up analysis tallied 60 million to 85 million unique TCR beta chains, roughly 9.9 million shared. Data came from immunoSEQ multiplex PCR; TCRdb stores just in-frame clones and leaves some out. That table gives V, J and clone size, and the DNA gave D and trimming. The repertoire includes about 100,000 clones, about 80% of them detected once, and under 0.8% sits in the top ten. Study outcomes and limitations: It was assumed in the presence/absence analyses that sequencing depth was roughly uniform across donors. According to the study, roughly 160 TCR beta chains were cytomegalovirus-associated.

The sequencing input was PBMCs. The clonotype comes from an older woman in good health and CMV-seronegative.

The CDR3 reads CASSEATGTGGNYGYTF. CDR3 sequence (DNA): TGTGCCAGCAGTGAAGCGACCGGGACAGGGGGGAACTATGGCTACACCTTC. The rearrangement links TRBV2 to TRBJ1-2; TRBD1 matches at 11 bases. CDR3 length equals 17 residues. Germline V gene data show CDR1 as SNHLY and CDR2 as FYNNEI. V dropped 0 bases and J dropped 2; count of bases not matched to a gene: 5.